Listed below are T cell receptor beta chains from one sample, sequenced in a study of cytomegalovirus exposure and HLA in healthy donors. Clones were sequenced by immunoSEQ multiplex PCR, and TCRdb holds only the in-frame ones, with some missing. The table includes around 130,000 clones, approximately 70% detected once. The sequenced sample was PBMCs. These receptors originate from a woman aged 55-69 years in good health and CMV-seropositive. Each CDR3 is given with its conserved first and last residue. Each record gives: J gene, clone size, D gene, CDR3 length, V gene, CDR3 protein, CDR3 DNA. D genes are given only for firm matches. Only some rows state a clone size, as once, few, many or a class for expanded clones.

TRBJ2-7	.	.	15	TRBV7-3	CASSSRNRADYEQYF	TGTGCCAGCAGCTCCCGTAACCGTGCAGACTACGAGCAGTACTTC
TRBJ2-7	once	.	15	TRBV6-1	CASSERGSVTYEQYF	TGTGCCAGCAGTGAACGTGGCTCCGTTACCTACGAGCAGTACTTC
TRBJ1-1	.	.	16	TRBV19	CASSERVSTGNTEAFF	TGTGCCAGTAGTGAAAGGGTCTCGACAGGGAACACTGAAGCTTTCTTT
TRBJ2-5	.	TRBD2	17	TRBV11-2	CASSLEGTSGHQGTQYF	TGTGCCAGCAGCTTAGAAGGGACTAGCGGGCACCAAGGGACCCAGTACTTC
TRBJ2-2	few	.	15	TRBV9	CASSVGGRGTGELFF	TGTGCCAGCAGCGTCGGGGGGCGAGGCACCGGGGAGCTGTTTTTT
TRBJ2-1	.	TRBD2	19	TRBV5-4	CASTYSGTSGLSSYNEQFF	TGTGCCAGCACCTACTCCGGGACTAGCGGTCTAAGCTCCTACAATGAGCAGTTCTTC
TRBJ1-6	.	.	16	TRBV9	CASSGGQRPGNSPLHF	TGTGCCAGCAGCGGAGGACAGCGCCCAGGGAATTCACCCCTCCACTTT
TRBJ1-1	.	.	13	TRBV5-1	CASSEQGWGEAFF	TGCGCCAGCAGCGAACAGGGTTGGGGTGAAGCTTTCTTT
TRBJ2-7	.	.	12	TRBV29-1	CSVEAESYGQYF	TGCAGCGTTGAAGCTGAGTCCTATGGGCAGTACTTC
TRBJ1-3	.	.	15	TRBV11-2	CASSLQGRSGNTIYF	TGTGCCAGCAGCTTACAGGGGCGCTCTGGAAACACCATATATTTT
TRBJ2-5	.	TRBD1	14	TRBV5-1	CASSSGQGQETQYF	TGCGCCAGCAGCTCAGGACAGGGTCAAGAGACCCAGTACTTC
TRBJ1-2	.	.	18	TRBV12-5	CASGLVLGQGRALDGYTF	TGTGCTAGTGGTTTGGTACTGGGGCAGGGAAGAGCTTTGGATGGCTACACCTTC
TRBJ2-7	few	.	15	TRBV5-1	CASSLEQGTAYEQYF	TGCGCCAGCAGCTTGGAGCAGGGGACGGCCTACGAGCAGTACTTC
TRBJ2-7	.	.	11	TRBV6-6	CASSYSGQGFF	TGTGCCAGCAGTTACTCGGGACAAGGATTCTTC
TRBJ2-1	.	.	12	TRBV6-6	CASSSINNEQFF	TGTGCCAGCAGTTCTATAAACAATGAGCAGTTCTTC
TRBJ2-2	.	TRBD2	14	TRBV5-1	CASSFRGDTGELFF	TGCGCCAGCAGCTTTCGGGGGGACACCGGGGAGCTGTTTTTT
TRBJ1-1	.	.	14	TRBV7-2	CASSFSGGITEAFF	TGTGCCAGCAGCTTTTCGGGGGGAATAACTGAAGCTTTCTTT
TRBJ1-3	.	.	17	TRBV6-1	CASSERSRSISGNTIYF	TGTGCCAGCAGTGAAAGAAGCAGGTCTATCTCTGGAAACACCATATATTTT
TRBJ1-2	.	TRBD1	14	TRBV18	CASSSRDRGGGYTF	TGTGCCAGCTCATCCCGGGACAGGGGCGGGGGCTACACCTTC
TRBJ2-1	few	TRBD2	16	TRBV2	CASSLEWRGGGNEQFF	TGTGCCAGCAGTCTAGAATGGCGGGGGGGCGGAAATGAGCAGTTCTTC
TRBJ1-3	.	.	14	TRBV10-1	CASSGSGSGNTIYF	TGCGCCAGCAGCGGGTCCGGCTCTGGAAACACCATATATTTT
TRBJ1-1	.	TRBD1	17	TRBV6-4	CASSLNPLLGGRTEAFF	TGTGCCAGCAGTCTAAACCCGCTATTAGGGGGCAGGACTGAAGCTTTCTTT
TRBJ2-2	.	TRBD1	15	TRBV6-5	CASTRDRTNTGELFF	TGTGCCAGCACCAGGGACAGGACGAACACCGGGGAGCTGTTTTTT
TRBJ2-3	.	TRBD2	16	TRBV7-6	CASSRGGSPLTDTQYF	TGTGCCAGCAGCCGGGGGGGCTCCCCACTCACAGATACGCAGTATTTT
TRBJ1-1	few	.	14	TRBV18	CASSPTGADTEAFF	TGTGCCAGCTCACCAACGGGTGCGGACACTGAAGCTTTCTTT
TRBJ1-2	.	.	15	TRBV6-5	CASSYWSWANYGYTF	TGTGCCAGCAGTTATTGGTCGTGGGCGAACTATGGCTACACCTTC
TRBJ2-1	few	TRBD2	15	TRBV9	CASSVAAGAYNEQFF	TGTGCCAGCAGCGTAGCAGCGGGGGCCTACAATGAGCAGTTCTTC
TRBJ1-1	.	.	12	TRBV15	CATSRVGSEAFF	TGTGCCACCAGCAGAGTTGGCAGTGAAGCTTTCTTT
TRBJ2-3	.	TRBD2	16	TRBV7-3	CASSHSGGSLGDTQYF	TGTGCCAGCAGCCATAGCGGGGGGAGCTTGGGGGATACGCAGTATTTT
TRBJ2-7	once	.	15	TRBV6-5	CASSYSSGQHYEQYF	TGTGCCAGCAGTTACTCGAGCGGGCAGCACTACGAGCAGTACTTC
TRBJ2-7	few	.	13	TRBV6-5	CASIGTLSYEQYF	TGTGCCAGCATAGGGACACTATCCTACGAGCAGTACTTC
TRBJ1-2	.	TRBD1	13	TRBV7-3	CASSYQGGSGYTF	TGTGCCAGCAGCTATCAGGGGGGCAGTGGCTACACCTTC
TRBJ2-2	.	TRBD2	18	TRBV15	CATSRDRASGVGTGELFF	TGTGCCACCAGCAGAGATAGGGCTAGCGGGGTGGGCACCGGGGAGCTGTTTTTT
TRBJ2-5	.	.	16	TRBV7-9	CASSLAQMAGKETQYF	TGTGCCAGCAGCTTAGCGCAAATGGCAGGGAAAGAGACCCAGTACTTC
TRBJ1-3	.	TRBD1	13	TRBV9	CASSQRTGDTIYF	TGTGCCAGCAGCCAGCGGACAGGAGACACCATATATTTT
TRBJ1-6	.	.	15	TRBV5-1	CASSLFRGGESPLHF	TGCGCCAGCAGCTTATTCCGGGGAGGAGAGTCACCCCTCCACTTT
TRBJ2-3	.	.	16	TRBV13	CASSLLATGITDTQYF	TGTGCCAGCAGCTTACTAGCCACAGGGATCACAGATACGCAGTATTTT
TRBJ1-3	.	.	13	TRBV19	CALKGETGNTIYF	TGTGCACTTAAGGGGGAGACTGGAAACACCATATATTTT
TRBJ2-7	.	TRBD2	16	TRBV6-1	CASSEVITSASYEQYF	TGTGCCAGCAGTGAAGTTATCACTAGCGCGTCCTACGAGCAGTACTTC
TRBJ2-2	.	TRBD1	15	TRBV7-9	CAPNPGQGFTGELFF	TGTGCCCCCAACCCGGGACAGGGGTTCACCGGGGAGCTGTTTTTT
TRBJ1-1	.	.	13	TRBV6-5	CASSYSGQNEAFF	TGTGCCAGCAGTTACTCCGGACAGAATGAAGCTTTCTTT
TRBJ2-2	once	.	18	TRBV7-9	CASSFRPVTLSRAGELFF	TGTGCCAGCAGCTTCAGACCCGTGACCCTGTCGAGGGCGGGGGAGCTGTTTTTT
TRBJ1-4	.	.	14	TRBV5-1	CASSLRQANEKLFF	TGCGCCAGCAGCTTGAGGCAGGCTAATGAAAAACTGTTTTTT
TRBJ1-2	.	.	14	TRBV5-1	CASSLVSPRTTPVF	TGCGCCAGCAGCTTGGTTTCCCCCCGGACTACACCCGTCTTC
TRBJ1-1	.	TRBD1	17	TRBV5-8	CASSLYPRTGVNTEAFF	TGTGCCAGCAGCTTGTACCCAAGAACAGGGGTGAACACTGAAGCTTTCTTT
TRBJ2-5	.	.	11	TRBV20-1	CSRELAETQYF	TGCAGCCGGGAGCTAGCGGAGACCCAGTACTTC
TRBJ1-2	.	TRBD1	16	TRBV14	CASSPPQGQRIYGYTF	TGTGCCAGCAGCCCACCACAGGGACAGAGAATCTATGGCTACACCTTC
TRBJ2-3	.	TRBD2	15	TRBV7-3	CASSLAGGATDTQYF	TGTGCCAGCAGCTTAGCGGGGGGCGCCACAGATACGCAGTATTTT
TRBJ1-1	few	TRBD1	14	TRBV19	CASSIRTGNTEAFF	TGTGCCAGTAGTATCCGGACAGGGAACACTGAAGCTTTCTTT
TRBJ2-7	few	.	14	TRBV19	CASNPSRASYEQYF	TGTGCCAGTAACCCTTCCAGGGCTTCCTACGAGCAGTACTTC
TRBJ2-7	few	TRBD2	14	TRBV25-1	CASSRRGAPPEQYF	TGTGCCAGCAGTAGGCGGGGGGCCCCTCCCGAGCAGTACTTC
TRBJ1-1	.	.	14	TRBV5-1	CASSWGGSNTEAFF	TGCGCCAGCAGCTGGGGGGGTTCGAACACTGAAGCTTTCTTT
TRBJ2-7	.	.	15	TRBV5-1	CASTKGEGIPYEQYF	TGCGCCAGCACGAAGGGGGAGGGAATCCCCTACGAGCAGTACTTC
TRBJ1-1	.	TRBD1	14	TRBV27	CASSFEDRGTEAFF	TGTGCCAGCAGTTTCGAGGACAGGGGCACTGAAGCTTTCTTT
TRBJ1-6	.	.	16	TRBV13	CASTPRGSSYNSPLHF	TGTGCCAGCACCCCCCGGGGGAGCTCCTATAATTCACCCCTCCACTTT
TRBJ1-5	.	.	15	TRBV6-5	CASTPRRGINQPQHF	TGTGCCAGCACTCCCCGGAGGGGAATTAATCAGCCCCAGCATTTT
TRBJ2-7	few	.	13	TRBV10-1	CASSEPEKNEQYF	TGCGCCAGCAGTGAGCCGGAGAAGAACGAGCAGTACTTC
TRBJ1-1	few	.	16	TRBV9	CASSVSGTPGNTEAFF	TGTGCCAGCAGTGTATCAGGGACTCCCGGGAACACTGAAGCTTTCTTT
TRBJ2-7	.	.	12	TRBV29-1	CSVTVSSYEQYF	TGCAGCGTAACGGTTAGCTCCTACGAGCAGTACTTC